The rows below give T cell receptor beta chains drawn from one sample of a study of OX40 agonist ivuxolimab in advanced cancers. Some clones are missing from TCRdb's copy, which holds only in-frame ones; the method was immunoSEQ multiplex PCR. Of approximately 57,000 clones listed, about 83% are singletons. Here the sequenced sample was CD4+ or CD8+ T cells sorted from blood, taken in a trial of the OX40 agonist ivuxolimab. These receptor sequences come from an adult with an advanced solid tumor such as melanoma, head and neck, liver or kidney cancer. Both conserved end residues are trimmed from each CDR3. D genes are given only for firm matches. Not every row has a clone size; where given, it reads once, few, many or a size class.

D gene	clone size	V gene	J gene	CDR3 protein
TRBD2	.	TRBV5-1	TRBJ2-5	ASRRTSGRETQY
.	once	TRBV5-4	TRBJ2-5	ASSLVGGAEETQY
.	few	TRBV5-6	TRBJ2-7	ASSSVDGYEQY
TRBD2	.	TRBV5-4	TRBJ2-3	ASSLEVAGGTDTQY
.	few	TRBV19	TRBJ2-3	ASASISTDTQY
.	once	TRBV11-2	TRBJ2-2	ASSSSLGTGELF
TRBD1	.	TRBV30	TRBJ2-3	AWSYSGTGPDTQY
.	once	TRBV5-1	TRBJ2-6	ASSLRPSSGANVLT
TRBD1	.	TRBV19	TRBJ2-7	ASGQGVYEQY
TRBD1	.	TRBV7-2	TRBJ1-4	ASRQGVEKLF
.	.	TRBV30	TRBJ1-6	AWGQTKYNSPLH
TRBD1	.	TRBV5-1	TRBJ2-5	ASSFGTARSQETQY
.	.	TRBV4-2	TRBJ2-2	ASSQDGSNTGELF
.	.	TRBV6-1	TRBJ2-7	ASSEEHYYEQY
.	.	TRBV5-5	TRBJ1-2	ASSMAEGYYGYT
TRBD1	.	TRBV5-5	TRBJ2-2	ASSTGQGFGGELF
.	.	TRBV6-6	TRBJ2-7	ASTYGGTTSYEQY
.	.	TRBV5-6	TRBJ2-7	ASSRDSRGSYEQY
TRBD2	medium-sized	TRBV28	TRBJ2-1	ASSSYGREENEQF
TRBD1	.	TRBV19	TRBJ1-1	ASRTGGEQGEAF
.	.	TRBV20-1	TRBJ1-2	SARDIRGYT
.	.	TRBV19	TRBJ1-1	ASSIGGETEAF
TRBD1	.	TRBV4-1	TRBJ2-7	ASSPTGTGHYEQY
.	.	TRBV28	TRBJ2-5	ASRPGGEVTGETQY
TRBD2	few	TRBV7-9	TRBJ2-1	ASSKERLAGGKNEQF
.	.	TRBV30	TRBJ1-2	AWSVQYPGDGYGYT
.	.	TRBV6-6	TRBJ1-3	ASSYGGSGNTIY
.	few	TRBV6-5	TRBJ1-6	ASSERGRGSPLH
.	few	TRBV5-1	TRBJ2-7	ASSLSGTYEQY
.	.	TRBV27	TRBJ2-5	ASSLSGQNTWTQY
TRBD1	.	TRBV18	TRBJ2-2	ASSPPQGADTGELF
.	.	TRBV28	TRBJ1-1	ASNSFYGENTEAF
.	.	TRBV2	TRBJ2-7	ASSSYEGTTYEQY
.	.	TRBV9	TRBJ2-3	ASQQGRTDTQY
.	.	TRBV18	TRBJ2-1	ASSPPGREVANEQF
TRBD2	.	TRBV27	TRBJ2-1	ASSRTTSGPHPYNEQF
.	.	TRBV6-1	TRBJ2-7	ASSPLEGHPYEQY